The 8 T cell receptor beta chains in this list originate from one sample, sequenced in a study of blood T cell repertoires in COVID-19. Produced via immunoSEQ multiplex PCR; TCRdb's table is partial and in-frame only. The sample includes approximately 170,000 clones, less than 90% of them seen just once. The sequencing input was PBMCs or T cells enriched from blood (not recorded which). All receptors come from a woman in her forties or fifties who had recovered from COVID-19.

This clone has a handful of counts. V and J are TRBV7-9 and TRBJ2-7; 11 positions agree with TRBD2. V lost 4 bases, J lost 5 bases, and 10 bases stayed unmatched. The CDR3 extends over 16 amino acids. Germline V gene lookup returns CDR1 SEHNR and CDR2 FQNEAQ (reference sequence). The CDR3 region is CASSSRTSGRYDEQYF. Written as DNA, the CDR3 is TGTGCCAGCAGCTCCCGCACTAGCGGGAGATATGACGAGCAGTACTTC. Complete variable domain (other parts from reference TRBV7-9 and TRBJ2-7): DTGVSQNPRHKITKRGQNVTFRCDPISEHNRLYWYRQTLGQGPEFLTYFQNEAQLEKSRLLSDRFSAERPKGSFSTLEIQRTEQGDSAMYLCASSSRTSGRYDEQYFGPGTRLTVT.

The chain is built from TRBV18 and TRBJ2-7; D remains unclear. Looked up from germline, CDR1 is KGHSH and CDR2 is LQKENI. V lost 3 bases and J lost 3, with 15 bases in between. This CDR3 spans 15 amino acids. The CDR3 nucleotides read TGTGCCAGCTCACCGTCAGTTGCGGCTCTCTACGAGCAGTACTTC. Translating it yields CASSPSVAALYEQYF.

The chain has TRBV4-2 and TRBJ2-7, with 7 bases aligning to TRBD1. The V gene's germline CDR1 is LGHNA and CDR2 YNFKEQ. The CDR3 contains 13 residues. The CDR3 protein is CASSQEPRQGMSV. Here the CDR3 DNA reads TGTGCCAGCAGCCAAGAACCTAGACAGGGTATGTCGGTC.

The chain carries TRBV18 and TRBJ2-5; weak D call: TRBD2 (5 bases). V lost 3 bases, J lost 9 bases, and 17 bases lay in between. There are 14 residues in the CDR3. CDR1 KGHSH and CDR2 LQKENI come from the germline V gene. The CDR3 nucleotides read TGTGCCAGCTCACCTGATTCTCCCCCGGAGGCCCAGTACTTC. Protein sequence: CASSPDSPPEAQYF.

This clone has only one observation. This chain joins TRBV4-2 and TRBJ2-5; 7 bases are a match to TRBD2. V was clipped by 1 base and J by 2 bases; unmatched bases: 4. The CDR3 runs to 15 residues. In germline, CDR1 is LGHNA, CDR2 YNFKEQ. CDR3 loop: CASSQANGGQETQYF. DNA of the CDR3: TGTGCCAGCAGCCAAGCGAACGGGGGGCAAGAGACCCAGTACTTC.

Written as DNA, the CDR3 is TGTGCCAGCAGCCAAGAACGGGAGGTCCCAGATACGCAGTATTTT. Translated, it gives CASSQEREVPDTQYF. The rearrangement links TRBV4-2 to TRBJ2-3; TRBD2 agrees at 7 bases. This CDR3 region has 15 residues. The V and J ends lost 0 bases and 4 bases, in that order; junction bases with no gene match: 4. From germline, CDR1 is LGHNA and CDR2 YNFKEQ.

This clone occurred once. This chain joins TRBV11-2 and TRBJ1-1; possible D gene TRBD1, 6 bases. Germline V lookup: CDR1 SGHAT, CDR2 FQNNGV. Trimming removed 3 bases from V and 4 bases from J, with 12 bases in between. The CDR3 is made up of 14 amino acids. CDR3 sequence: CASSLSTGRTEAFF. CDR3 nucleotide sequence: TGTGCCAGCAGCTTGTCCACAGGGCGCACTGAAGCTTTCTTT.

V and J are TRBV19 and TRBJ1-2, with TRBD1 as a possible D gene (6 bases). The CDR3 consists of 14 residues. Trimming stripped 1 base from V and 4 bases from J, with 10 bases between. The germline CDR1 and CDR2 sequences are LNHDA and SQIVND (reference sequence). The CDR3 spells CASSIAGQTYGYTF. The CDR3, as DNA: TGTGCCAGTAGTATAGCCGGACAGACCTATGGCTACACCTTC. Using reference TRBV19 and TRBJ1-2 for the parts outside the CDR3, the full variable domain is DGGITQSPKYLFRKEGQNVTLSCEQNLNHDAMYWYRQDPGQGLRLIYYSQIVNDFQKGDIAEGYSVSREKKESFPLTVTSAQKNPTAFYLCASSIAGQTYGYTFGSGTRLTVV.